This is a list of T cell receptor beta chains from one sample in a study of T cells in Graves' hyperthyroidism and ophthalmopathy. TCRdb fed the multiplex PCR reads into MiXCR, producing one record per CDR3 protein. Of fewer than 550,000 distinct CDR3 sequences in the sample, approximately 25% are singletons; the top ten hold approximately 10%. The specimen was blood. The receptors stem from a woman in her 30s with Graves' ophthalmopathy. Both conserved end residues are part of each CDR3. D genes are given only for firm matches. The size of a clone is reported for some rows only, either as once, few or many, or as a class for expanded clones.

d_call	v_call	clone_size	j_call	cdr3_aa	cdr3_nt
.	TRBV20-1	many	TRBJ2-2	CSARSKLTGELFF	TGCAGTGCTAGAAGCAAACTCACCGGGGAGCTGTTTTTT
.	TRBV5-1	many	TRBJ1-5	CASSLEGVSSNQPQHF	TGCGCCAGCAGCTTGGAAGGAGTCTCTAGCAATCAGCCCCAGCATTTT
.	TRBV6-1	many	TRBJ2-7	CASRGSYEQYF	TGTGCCAGCAGGGGCAGTTACGAGCAGTACTTC
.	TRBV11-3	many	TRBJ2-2	CASSPQQGNTGELFF	TGTGCCAGCAGCCCTCAACAGGGGAACACCGGGGAGCTGTTTTTT
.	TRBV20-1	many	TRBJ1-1	CSARLNTEAFF	TGCAGTGCTAGGCTGAACACTGAAGCTTTCTTT
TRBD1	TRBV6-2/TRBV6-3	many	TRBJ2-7	CASSYSNQGALIYEQYF	TGTGCCAGCAGTTACTCGAACCAGGGGGCGCTTATCTACGAGCAGTACTTC
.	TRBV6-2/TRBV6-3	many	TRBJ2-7	CASSRTGTSYEQYF	TGTGCCAGCAGCAGGACGGGAACCTCCTACGAGCAGTACTTC
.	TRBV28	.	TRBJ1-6	CASSLPQSSYNSPLHF	TGTGCCAGCAGTTTACCCCAGAGCTCCTATAATTCACCCCTCCACTTT
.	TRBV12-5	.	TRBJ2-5	CASGLETGTQYF	TGTGCTAGTGGTTTGGAGACAGGGACCCAGTACTTC
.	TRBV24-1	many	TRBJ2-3	CATSDTEGGLLGDTQYF	TGTGCCACCAGTGATACAGAAGGGGGGCTATTAGGAGATACGCAGTATTTT
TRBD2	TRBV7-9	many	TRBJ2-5	CASSLSGEAQETQYF	TGTGCCAGCAGCCTTAGCGGGGAGGCACAGGAGACCCAGTACTTC
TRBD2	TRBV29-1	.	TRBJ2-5	CSVEDPRELETQYF	TGCAGCGTTGAAGATCCGCGGGAGCTTGAGACCCAGTACTTC
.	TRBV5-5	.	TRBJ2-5	CASSFAGRQETQYF	TGTGCCAGCAGCTTTGCGGGGCGGCAAGAGACCCAGTACTTC
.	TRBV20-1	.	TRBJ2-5	CSARVVQGQETQYF	TGCAGTGCTAGGGTGGTCCAGGGCCAAGAGACCCAGTACTTC
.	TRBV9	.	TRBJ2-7	CASSPDGVNYEQYF	TGTGCCAGCAGCCCAGACGGCGTAAACTACGAGCAGTACTTC
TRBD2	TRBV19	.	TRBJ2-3	CASDGGGDTQYF	TGTGCCAGTGATGGGGGAGGGGATACGCAGTATTTT
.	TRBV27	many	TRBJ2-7	CASSLGTNGEQYF	TGTGCCAGCAGTTTAGGGACAAATGGCGAGCAGTACTTC
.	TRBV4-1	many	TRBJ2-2	CASSQDGIAKPGELFF	TGCGCCAGCAGCCAAGACGGGATAGCGAAGCCCGGGGAGCTGTTTTTT
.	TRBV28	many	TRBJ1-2	CASSFSIGGPAGNYGYTF	TGTGCCAGCAGTTTTTCTATCGGGGGCCCAGCGGGGAACTATGGCTACACCTTC
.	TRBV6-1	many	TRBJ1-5	CASTVPRSNQPQHF	TGTGCCAGCACGGTCCCAAGGAGCAATCAGCCCCAGCATTTT
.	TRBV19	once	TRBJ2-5	CASSMYQETQYF	TGTGCCAGTAGTATGTACCAAGAGACCCAGTACTTC
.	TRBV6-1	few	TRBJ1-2	CASTIRGGSGGYTF	TGTGCCAGCACGATTCGGGGCGGTTCTGGCGGCTACACCTTC
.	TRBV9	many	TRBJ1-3	CASSVAGGASGNTIYF	TGTGCCAGCAGCGTAGCTGGGGGGGCCTCTGGAAACACCATATATTTT
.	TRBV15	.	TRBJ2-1	CATRAVRDSLNEQFF	TGTGCCACCAGAGCAGTCCGGGACTCCCTTAATGAGCAGTTCTTC
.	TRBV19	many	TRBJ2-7	CASSIFGRTYEQYF	TGTGCCAGTAGTATCTTTGGCAGAACCTACGAGCAGTACTTC
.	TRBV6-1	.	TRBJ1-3	CASSRESSGNTIYF	TGTGCCAGCAGTCGGGAGAGCTCTGGAAACACCATATATTTT
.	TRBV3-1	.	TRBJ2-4	CASSQGGLNIQYF	TGTGCCAGCAGCCAAGGGGGCCTAAACATTCAGTACTTC
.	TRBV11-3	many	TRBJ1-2	CASSLGTAVNAYGYTF	TGTGCCAGCAGCTTAGGAACGGCAGTGAACGCATATGGCTACACCTTC
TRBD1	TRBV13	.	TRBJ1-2	CASSSRLPGQYGYTF	TGTGCCAGCAGCTCGCGGTTACCGGGACAGTATGGCTACACCTTC
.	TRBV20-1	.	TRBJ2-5	CSARVGGLYQETQYF	TGCAGTGCTAGAGTCGGGGGGCTGTACCAAGAGACCCAGTACTTC
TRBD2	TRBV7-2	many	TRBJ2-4	CASSPSGPGLATNIKYF	TGTGCCAGCAGCCCCAGTGGACCGGGACTAGCTACAAACATTAAGTACTTC
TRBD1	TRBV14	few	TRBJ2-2	CASSWDRWNTGELFF	TGTGCCAGCAGCTGGGACAGGTGGAACACCGGGGAGCTGTTTTTT
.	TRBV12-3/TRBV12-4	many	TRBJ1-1	CASSLVNQAPEAFF	TGTGCCAGCAGTTTAGTTAATCAGGCCCCCGAAGCTTTCTTT
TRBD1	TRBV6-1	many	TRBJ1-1	CASSQGQGAGNTEAFF	TGTGCCAGCAGTCAGGGACAGGGGGCCGGGAACACTGAAGCTTTCTTT
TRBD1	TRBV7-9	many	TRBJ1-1	CASGPNRGNTEAFF	TGTGCCAGCGGCCCCAACAGGGGGAACACTGAAGCTTTCTTT
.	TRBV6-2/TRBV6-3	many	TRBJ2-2	CASRSPRSKELFF	TGTGCCAGCAGATCGCCGAGGAGCAAGGAGCTGTTTTTT
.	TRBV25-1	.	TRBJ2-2	CASSVSAWGGSGELFF	TGTGCCAGCAGTGTTTCGGCGTGGGGGGGCTCTGGGGAGCTGTTTTTT
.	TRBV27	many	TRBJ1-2	CASSYKGDQGYGYTF	TGTGCCAGCAGTTATAAAGGGGACCAGGGGTATGGCTACACCTTC
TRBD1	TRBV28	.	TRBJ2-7	CASTFGTGGTEQYF	TGTGCCAGCACTTTTGGGACAGGGGGTACCGAGCAGTACTTC
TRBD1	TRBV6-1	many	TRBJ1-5	CASSKTGVYQPQHF	TGTGCCAGCAGTAAAACAGGGGTTTACCAGCCCCAGCATTTT
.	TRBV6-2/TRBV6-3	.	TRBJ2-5	CASSYTVPGDGQETQYF	TGTGCCAGCAGTTACACTGTACCAGGAGACGGCCAAGAGACCCAGTACTTC
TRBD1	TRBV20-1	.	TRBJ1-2	CSAPRGATGGYTF	TGCAGTGCTCCCAGGGGGGCGACGGGTGGCTACACCTTC
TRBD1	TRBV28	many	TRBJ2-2	CASTPSRDSTGELFF	TGTGCCAGCACTCCCAGCAGGGACAGCACCGGGGAGCTGTTTTTT
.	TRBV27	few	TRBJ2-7	CASRKAGSYEQYF	TGTGCCAGCAGGAAGGCAGGGTCCTACGAGCAGTACTTC
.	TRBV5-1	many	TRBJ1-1	CASSQSENTEAFF	TGCGCCAGCAGCCAGTCAGAGAACACTGAAGCTTTCTTT
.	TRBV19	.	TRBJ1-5	CASSKGPGAAQPQHF	TGTGCCAGTAGTAAGGGCCCAGGGGCCGCTCAGCCCCAGCATTTT
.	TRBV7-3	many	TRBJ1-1	CASSLGPGTNTEAFF	TGTGCCAGCAGCTTAGGCCCAGGTACAAACACTGAAGCTTTCTTT
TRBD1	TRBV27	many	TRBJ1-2	CASSLFGQGSGYTF	TGTGCCAGCAGTTTATTCGGACAGGGGAGTGGCTACACCTTC
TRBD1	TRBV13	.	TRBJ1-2	CASSERPGQMYGYTF	TGTGCCAGCAGCGAAAGACCGGGACAGATGTATGGCTACACCTTC
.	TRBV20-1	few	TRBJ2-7	CSALGAVYEQYF	TGCAGTGCTCTAGGGGCAGTATACGAGCAGTACTTC
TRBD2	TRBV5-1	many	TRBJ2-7	CASSNQRGNYEQYF	TGCGCCAGCAGCAACCAGCGGGGGAACTACGAGCAGTACTTC
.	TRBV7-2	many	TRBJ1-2	CASSLPEVGFYGYTF	TGTGCCAGCAGCCTCCCCGAAGTCGGTTTCTATGGCTACACCTTC